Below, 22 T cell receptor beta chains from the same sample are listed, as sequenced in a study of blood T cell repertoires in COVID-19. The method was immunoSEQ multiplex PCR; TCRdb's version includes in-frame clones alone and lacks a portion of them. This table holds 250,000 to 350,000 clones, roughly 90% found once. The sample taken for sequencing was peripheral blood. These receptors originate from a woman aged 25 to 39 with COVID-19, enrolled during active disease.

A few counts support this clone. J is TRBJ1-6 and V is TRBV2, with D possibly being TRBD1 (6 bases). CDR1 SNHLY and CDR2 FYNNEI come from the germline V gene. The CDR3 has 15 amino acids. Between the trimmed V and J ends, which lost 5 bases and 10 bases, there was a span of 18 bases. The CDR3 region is CASSYLGTNGSPLHF. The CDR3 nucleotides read TGTGCCAGCAGTTACCTTGGGACAAACGGATCACCCCTCCACTTT.

CDR3 protein: CASSLAGSSYNEQFF. The DNA of the CDR3 is TGTGCCAGCAGTTTAGCTGGGAGCTCCTACAATGAGCAGTTCTTC. The rearrangement uses TRBV27 and TRBJ2-1; a possible D gene is TRBD2 (5 bases). Trimming stripped 2 bases from V and 0 bases from J, with 8 bases between. This CDR3 is 15 amino acids long. CDR1 is MNHEY, CDR2 SMNVEV, per germline (reference sequence).

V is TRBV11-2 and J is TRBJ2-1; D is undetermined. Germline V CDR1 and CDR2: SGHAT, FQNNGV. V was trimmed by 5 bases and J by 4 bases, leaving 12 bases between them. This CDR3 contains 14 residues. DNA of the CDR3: TGTGCCAGCAGCCCCTGGGCCCTTTACAATGAGCAGTTCTTC. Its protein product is CASSPWALYNEQFF.

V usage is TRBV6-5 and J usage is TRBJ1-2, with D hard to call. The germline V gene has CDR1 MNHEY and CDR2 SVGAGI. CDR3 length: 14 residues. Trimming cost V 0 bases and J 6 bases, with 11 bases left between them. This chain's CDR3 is CASSYSGITHGYTF. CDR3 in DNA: TGTGCCAGCAGTTACTCGGGCATAACCCATGGCTACACCTTC.

CDR3 coding DNA: TGTGCCAGCAGAATGGGACAGGGAACCTCCAATCAGCCCCAGCATTTT. This translates into CASRMGQGTSNQPQHF. This rearrangement joins TRBV6-6 to TRBJ1-5; TRBD1 matches 9 bases. Germline CDR1 is MNHNY and CDR2 is SVGAGI (reference sequence). With V trimmed by 6 bases and J by 3 bases, 9 bases remained unmatched. The CDR3 totals 16 residues.

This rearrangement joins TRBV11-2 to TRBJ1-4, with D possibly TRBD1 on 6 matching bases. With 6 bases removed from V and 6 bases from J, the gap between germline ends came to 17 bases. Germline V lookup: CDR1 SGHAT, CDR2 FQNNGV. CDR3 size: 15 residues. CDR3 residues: CASRPPGQGDEKLFF. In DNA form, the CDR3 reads TGTGCCAGCAGGCCACCGGGACAAGGCGATGAAAAACTGTTTTTT.

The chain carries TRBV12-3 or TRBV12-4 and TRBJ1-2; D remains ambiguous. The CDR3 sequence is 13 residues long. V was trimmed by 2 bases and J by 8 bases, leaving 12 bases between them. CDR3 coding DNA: TGTGCCAGCAGTTTATTGGGGTCGGGGGGCTACACCTTC. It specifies CASSLLGSGGYTF.

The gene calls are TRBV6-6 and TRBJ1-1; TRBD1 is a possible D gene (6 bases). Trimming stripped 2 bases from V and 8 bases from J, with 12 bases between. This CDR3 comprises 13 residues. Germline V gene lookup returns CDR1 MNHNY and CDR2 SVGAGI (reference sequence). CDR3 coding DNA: TGTGCCAGCAGTTACCCGGACAGCAGGGAAGCTTTCTTT. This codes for CASSYPDSREAFF.

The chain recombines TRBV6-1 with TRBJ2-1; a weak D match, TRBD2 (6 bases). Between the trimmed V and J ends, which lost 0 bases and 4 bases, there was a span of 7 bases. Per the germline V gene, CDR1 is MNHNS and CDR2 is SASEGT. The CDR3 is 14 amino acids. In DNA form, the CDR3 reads TGTGCCAGCAGTGAAGCTAGCGGATACAATGAGCAGTTCTTC. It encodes CASSEASGYNEQFF.

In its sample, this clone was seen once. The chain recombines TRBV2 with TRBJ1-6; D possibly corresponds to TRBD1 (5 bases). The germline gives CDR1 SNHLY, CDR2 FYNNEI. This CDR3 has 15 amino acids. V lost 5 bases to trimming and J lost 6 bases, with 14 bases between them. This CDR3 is CASSPVRQGNSPLHF. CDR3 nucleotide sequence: TGTGCCAGCAGTCCTGTCCGGCAGGGTAATTCACCCCTCCACTTT.

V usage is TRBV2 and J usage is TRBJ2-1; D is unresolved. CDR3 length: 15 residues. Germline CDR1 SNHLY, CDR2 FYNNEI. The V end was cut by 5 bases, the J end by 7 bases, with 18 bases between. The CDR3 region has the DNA TGTGCCAGCAGTAGTTCGTGGGCCCTCTCGAATGAGCAGTTCTTC. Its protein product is CASSSSWALSNEQFF.

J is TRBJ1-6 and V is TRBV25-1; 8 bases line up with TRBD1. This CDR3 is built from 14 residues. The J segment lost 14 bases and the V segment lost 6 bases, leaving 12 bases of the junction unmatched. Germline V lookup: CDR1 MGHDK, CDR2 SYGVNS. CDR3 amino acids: CASSLGQAFRALHF. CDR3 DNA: TGTGCCAGCAGCCTGGGACAGGCGTTTCGGGCCCTCCACTTT. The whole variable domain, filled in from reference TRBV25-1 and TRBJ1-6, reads EADIYQTPRYLVIGTGKKITLECSQTMGHDKMYWYQQDPGMELHLIHYSYGVNSTEKGDLSSESTVSRIRTEHFPLTLESARPSHTSQYLCASSLGQAFRALHFGNGTRLTVT.

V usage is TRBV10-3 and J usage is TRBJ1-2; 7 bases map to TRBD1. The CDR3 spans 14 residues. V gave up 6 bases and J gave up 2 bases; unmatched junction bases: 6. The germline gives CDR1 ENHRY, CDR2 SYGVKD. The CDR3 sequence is CAIRPDRVNYGYTF. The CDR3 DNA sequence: TGTGCCATCAGGCCCGACAGGGTCAACTATGGCTACACCTTC.

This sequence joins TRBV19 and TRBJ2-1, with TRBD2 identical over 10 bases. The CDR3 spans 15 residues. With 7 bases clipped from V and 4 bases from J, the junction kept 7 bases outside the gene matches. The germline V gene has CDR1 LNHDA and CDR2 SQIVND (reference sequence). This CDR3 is CASKIGLAEYNEQFF. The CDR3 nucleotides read TGTGCCAGTAAGATAGGACTAGCGGAGTACAATGAGCAGTTCTTC.

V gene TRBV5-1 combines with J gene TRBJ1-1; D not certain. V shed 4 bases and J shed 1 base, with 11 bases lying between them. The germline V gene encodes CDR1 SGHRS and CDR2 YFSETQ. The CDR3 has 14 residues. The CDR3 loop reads CASSRGGPNTEAFF. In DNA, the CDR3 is TGCGCCAGCAGCCGGGGAGGACCGAACACTGAAGCTTTCTTT.

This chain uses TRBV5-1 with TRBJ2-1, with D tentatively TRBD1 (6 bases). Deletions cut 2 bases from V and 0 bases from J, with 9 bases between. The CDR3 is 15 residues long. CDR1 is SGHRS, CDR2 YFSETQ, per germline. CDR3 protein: CASSFQGSSYNEQFF. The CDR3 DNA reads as TGCGCCAGCAGCTTCCAGGGGAGCTCCTACAATGAGCAGTTCTTC. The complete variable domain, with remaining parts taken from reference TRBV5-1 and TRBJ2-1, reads KAGVTQTPRYLIKTRGQQVTLSCSPISGHRSVSWYQQTPGQGLQFLFEYFSETQRNKGNFPGRFSGRQFSNSRSEMNVSTLELGDSALYLCASSFQGSSYNEQFFGPGTRLTVL.

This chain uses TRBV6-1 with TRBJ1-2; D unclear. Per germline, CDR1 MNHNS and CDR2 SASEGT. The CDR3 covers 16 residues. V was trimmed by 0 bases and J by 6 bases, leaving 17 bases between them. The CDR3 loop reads CASSEALPLPGHGYTF. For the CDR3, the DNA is TGTGCCAGCAGTGAAGCGCTCCCGCTTCCTGGGCATGGCTACACCTTC.

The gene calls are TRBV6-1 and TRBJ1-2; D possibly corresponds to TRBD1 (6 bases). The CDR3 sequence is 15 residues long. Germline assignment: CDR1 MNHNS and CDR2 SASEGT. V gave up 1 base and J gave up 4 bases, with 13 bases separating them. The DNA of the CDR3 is TGTGCCAGCAGTGAAGGTATTACAGGGATCTATGGCTACACCTTC. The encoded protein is CASSEGITGIYGYTF.

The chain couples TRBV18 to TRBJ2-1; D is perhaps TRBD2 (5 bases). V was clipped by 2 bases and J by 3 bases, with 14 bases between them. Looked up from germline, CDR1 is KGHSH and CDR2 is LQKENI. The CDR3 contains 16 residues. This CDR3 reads CASSPDGGSLYNEQFF. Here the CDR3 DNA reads TGTGCCAGCTCACCAGACGGCGGGTCGCTCTACAATGAGCAGTTCTTC.

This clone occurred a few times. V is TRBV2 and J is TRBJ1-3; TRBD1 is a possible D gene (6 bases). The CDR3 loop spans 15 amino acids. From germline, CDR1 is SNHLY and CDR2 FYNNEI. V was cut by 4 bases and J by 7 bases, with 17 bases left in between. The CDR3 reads CASSVPRGAANTIYF. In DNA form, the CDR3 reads TGTGCCAGCAGTGTGCCCCGGGGGGCGGCGAACACCATATATTTT.

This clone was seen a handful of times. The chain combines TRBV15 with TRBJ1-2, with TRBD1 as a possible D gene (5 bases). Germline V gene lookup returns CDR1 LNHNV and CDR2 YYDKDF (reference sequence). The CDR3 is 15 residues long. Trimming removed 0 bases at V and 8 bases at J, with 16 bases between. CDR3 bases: TGTGCCACCAGCAGAGATGGGGGAGGGAGGAGAGGCTACACCTTC. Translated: CATSRDGGGRRGYTF.

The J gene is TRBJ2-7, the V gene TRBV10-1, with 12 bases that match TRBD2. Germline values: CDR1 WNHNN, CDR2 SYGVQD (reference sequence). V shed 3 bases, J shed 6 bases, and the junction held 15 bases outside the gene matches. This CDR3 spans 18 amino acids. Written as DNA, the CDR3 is TGCGCCAGCAGTGATGGGACAGAAAAGACTAGCGGGAGTCGCGAGCAGTACTTC. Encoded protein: CASSDGTEKTSGSREQYF.